This T cell receptor (beta chain) is drawn from a study of OX40 agonist ivuxolimab in advanced cancers. The overall study: An agonistic anti-OX40 (CD134) antibody, ivuxolimab, was used to treat the patients. Patients were dosed intravenously with ivuxolimab at 0.01 to 10 mg/kg every 2 weeks. Partial responses were achieved by three patients: one hepatocellular carcinoma, two cutaneous melanoma.

TCRdb's copy holds only in-frame clones and misses some; the assay was immunoSEQ multiplex PCR. The data hold fewer than 35,000 clones, with approximately 89% observed a single time. Of note for this clone: Antigen: not known.

Study-wide results and limits: Which antigen the expanded peripheral T cells recognized is unknown.

This receptor was identified in an adult with an advanced solid tumor such as melanoma, head and neck, liver or kidney cancer. The sample in question was CD4+ or CD8+ T cells sorted from blood, obtained in a trial of the OX40 agonist ivuxolimab.

Written as DNA, the CDR3 is TGTGCCAGCAGCCCCTACCTTAGCTCCTACGAGCAGTACTTC. Protein sequence: CASSPYLSSYEQYF. The rearrangement uses TRBV7-6 and TRBJ2-7; D is unresolved. This CDR3 is built from 14 residues. Germline assignment: CDR1 SGHVS and CDR2 FNYEAQ. The V end lost 5 bases, the J end lost 0 bases, and 11 bases lay between the germline ends.